The rows below give T cell receptor beta chains drawn from one sample of a study of blood T cell repertoires in COVID-19. TCRdb keeps only in-frame clones here, not all; method: immunoSEQ multiplex PCR. The sample carries under 75,000 clones, roughly 91% recorded once. The sequencing input was peripheral blood. The source is a woman in her late teens or twenties with acute or convalescent COVID-19. The CDR3 runs from the conserved cysteine through the conserved F or W. D genes are given only for firm matches. Some rows mark clone size as missing; the rest say once, few, many or name a class of expanded clone.

abundance	d_gene	v_gene	j_gene	CDR3nt	CDR3aa
NA	TRBD1	TRBV4-3	TRBJ1-2	TGCGCCAGCAGCCAAGTTCTTTCTGGGACAGGCACCCATGGCTACACCTTC	CASSQVLSGTGTHGYTF
NA	TRBD1	TRBV5-1	TRBJ2-1	TGCGCCAGCAGCCTTGGACAGGGGGCAGGGAATGAGCAGTTCTTC	CASSLGQGAGNEQFF
NA	NA	TRBV3-1/TRBV3-2	TRBJ2-7	TGTGCCAGCAGCTTCCGCGGGCTCTACTACGAGCAGTACTTC	CASSFRGLYYEQYF
NA	TRBD1	TRBV29-1	TRBJ2-1	TGCAGCGGCCTGGGGACAGGGTTGGATGAGCAGTTCTTC	CSGLGTGLDEQFF
NA	NA	TRBV28	TRBJ1-2	TGTGCCAGCAGTTTCCCATCTGAACCCCACGCAGAGGATGGCTACACCTTC	CASSFPSEPHAEDGYTF
few	TRBD2	TRBV6-5	TRBJ2-1	TGTGCCCACTCTAGCGGGGGGGTCTCCTACAATGAGCAGTTCTTC	CAHSSGGVSYNEQFF
NA	NA	TRBV19	TRBJ2-7	TGTGCCAGTAGTCGAGGGACTGGAACCTACGAGCAGTACTTC	CASSRGTGTYEQYF
NA	TRBD1	TRBV5-1	TRBJ1-2	TGCGCCAGTGGGACAGGGGCGGGCTATGGCTACACCTTC	CASGTGAGYGYTF
once	NA	TRBV18	TRBJ1-1	TGTGCCAGCTCACCAATCAGGGAGGTTTTGACTGAAGCTTTCTTT	CASSPIREVLTEAFF
NA	NA	TRBV6-5	TRBJ1-6	TGTGCCAGCAAAGCCCGCAGGGGACTAGATTCACCCCTCCACTTT	CASKARRGLDSPLHF
NA	TRBD2	TRBV5-1	TRBJ2-1	TGCGCCAGCAGCTTGGCGTCTAGCGGGAGCTCCTACAATGAGCAGTTCTTC	CASSLASSGSSYNEQFF
NA	NA	TRBV6-5	TRBJ2-5	TGTGCCAGCAGTCAGGGACATTGGGAGACCCAGTACTTC	CASSQGHWETQYF
NA	TRBD2	TRBV3-1/TRBV3-2	TRBJ2-3	TGTGCCAGCAGCAATAGAGGGTGGCTAGCGGGGAAAGATACGCAGTATTTT	CASSNRGWLAGKDTQYF
NA	NA	TRBV28	TRBJ1-1	TGTGCCAGCAGTTTTCTACGACAGGATTATGAAGCTTTCTTT	CASSFLRQDYEAFF
NA	NA	TRBV20-1	TRBJ2-1	TGCAGTGCTAGTACCCTTGGGGGGAGTACCTACAATGAGCAGTTCTTC	CSASTLGGSTYNEQFF
NA	NA	TRBV5-6	TRBJ2-7	TGTGCCAGCAGCTCCACAGGGTCCGGCGAGCAGTACTTC	CASSSTGSGEQYF
NA	NA	TRBV2	TRBJ2-7	TGTGCCAGCAGTGATAGCTATACCTACGAGCAGTACTTC	CASSDSYTYEQYF
NA	TRBD1	TRBV5-1	TRBJ2-7	TGCGCCAGCAGCCTTGGACAGGGAAGCTACGAGCAGTACTTC	CASSLGQGSYEQYF
NA	NA	TRBV3-1/TRBV3-2	TRBJ2-2	TGTGCCAGCAGCCAGGTTTCAGGGGACACCGGGGAGCTGTTTTTT	CASSQVSGDTGELFF
NA	TRBD1	TRBV6-1	TRBJ1-4	TGTGCCAGCAGTGAGCCGGACAGGGAGGACGAAAAACTGTTTTTT	CASSEPDREDEKLFF
NA	NA	TRBV4-2	TRBJ1-1	TGTGCCAGCAGCCAAGCACAGAGGAACACTGAAGCTTTCTTT	CASSQAQRNTEAFF
NA	NA	TRBV13	TRBJ1-6	TGTGCCAGCAGCTTATCCCCAGGGTACTATCGAGGTTCACCCCTCCACTTT	CASSLSPGYYRGSPLHF